The next 17 T cell receptor beta chains were all read from a single sample in a study of CD8+CD57+ T cells in acquired aplastic anemia. CD8+CD57+ cell expansion had been shown by flow cytometry in patients chosen for sequencing. Genomic DNA served as template for TCR beta VDJ and CDR3 profiling. TCRdb recomputed calls from the reads with MiXCR, one row per CDR3 protein. The repertoire holds about 160,000 distinct CDR3 sequences, less than 60% seen once, with roughly 3.2% in the top ten. The sequencing input was sorted CD4+, CD8+, or CD8+CD57+ T cells (not recorded which) from PBMCs. The origin of the receptors is a human donor with aplastic anemia.

For the CDR3, the DNA is TGTGCCAGCAGCCAGGGGGGGGTAGATACGCAGTATTTT. Its protein is CASSQGGVDTQYF. The genes are TRBV7-3 and TRBJ2-3; D may correspond to TRBD1 or TRBD2 (7 bases each). V lost 5 bases, J lost 5 bases, and 11 bases lay in between. The V gene's germline CDR1 is SGHTA and CDR2 FQGTGA. The CDR3 covers 13 residues. Combining the CDR3 with reference TRBV7-3 and TRBJ2-3 gives the whole variable domain GAGVSQTPSNKVTEKGKYVELRCDPISGHTALYWYRQSLGQGPEFLIYFQGTGAADDSGLPNDRFFAVRPEGSVSTLKIQRTERGDSAVYLCASSQGGVDTQYFGPGTRLTVL.

V gene TRBV19 combines with J gene TRBJ2-5, with TRBD1 matching over 7 bases. Germline V gives CDR1 LNHDA, CDR2 SQIVND (reference sequence). Germline trimming cut 4 bases from V and 6 bases from J; bases unmatched to any gene: 11. The CDR3 extends over 15 amino acids. CDR3 in amino acids: CASSTTPGGQQTQYF. In DNA, the CDR3 is TGTGCCAGTAGTACCACCCCTGGGGGACAGCAGACCCAGTACTTC.

This clonotype was seen ten or more times. The chain is built from TRBV29-1 and TRBJ1-2, with 7 bases that match TRBD1. Germline V gene sequence: CDR1 SQVTM, CDR2 ANQGSEA. V shed 6 bases, J shed 4 bases, and the junction held 11 bases outside the gene matches. This CDR3 has 14 amino acids. CDR3 sequence reads: CSVTTGMGTYGYTF. For the CDR3, the DNA is TGCAGCGTCACGACAGGGATGGGGACCTATGGCTACACCTTC.

This rearrangement joins TRBV10-3 to TRBJ2-7; D remains ambiguous. The germline V gene has CDR1 ENHRY and CDR2 SYGVKD. The CDR3 is made up of 13 amino acids. Trimming left V 4 bases short and J 6 bases short, with 13 bases between. The CDR3 bases are TGTGCCATCAGTGGGACCGCTCCTAGCGAGCAGTACTTC. Amino acids: CAISGTAPSEQYF.

For this clonotype: The CDR3 does not close with the conserved phenylalanine or tryptophan, likely indicating a read error. The chain uses TRBV24-1 and TRBJ2-1, with TRBD2 as a possible D gene (7 bases). Germline V gene sequence: CDR1 KGHDR, CDR2 SFDVKD. The CDR3 sequence is 14 residues long. Trimming left V 11 bases short and J 7 bases short, with 20 bases between. The CDR3 is CASRIAGAGNEQFL. CDR3 nucleotide sequence: TGTGCCAGCAGGATCGCGGGGGCGGGGAATGAGCAGTTCCTC.

This chain uses TRBV11-2 with TRBJ2-3, with D perhaps TRBD1 or TRBD2 (5 bases each). Germline-derived CDR1 and CDR2 are SGHAT and FQNNGV. V gave up 4 bases and J gave up 6 bases, with 17 bases separating them. This CDR3 is 15 amino acids long. CDR3 sequence: CASSSNPGTQDTQYF. The CDR3 bases are TGTGCCAGCAGCTCGAACCCGGGGACCCAGGATACGCAGTATTTT.

A few counts support this clonotype. The chain employs TRBV10-3 and TRBJ2-5; weak D call: TRBD2 (6 bases). Germline V lookup: CDR1 ENHRY, CDR2 SYGVKD. The CDR3 covers 13 residues. CDR3 amino acids: CDSSYGGGETQYF. The CDR3 nucleotides read TGTGACAGCAGTTACGGGGGTGGGGAGACCCAGTACTTC.

With respect to this clonotype: This may be a read error: a much more frequent sequence differs by one nucleotide. As the CDR3 is not closed by the conserved phenylalanine or tryptophan, this likely results from a read error. The V gene is TRBV5-1, the J gene TRBJ2-3; 7 nucleotides agree with TRBD1. Germline V lookup: CDR1 SGHRS, CDR2 YFSETQ. The CDR3 loop spans 17 amino acids. Losses at the gene ends were 0 bases for V and 0 bases for J; bases not matched to a gene: 7. Here the CDR3 reads CASSLATGHLSTDTQYS. CDR3 in DNA: TGCGCCAGCAGCTTGGCGACAGGGCATCTCAGCACAGATACGCAGTATTCT.

This clonotype was seen at least ten times. This clone may be a read error of a much larger clone one base away. This rearrangement joins TRBV19 to TRBJ1-2, with TRBD1 identical over 8 bases. Trimming took 4 bases from V and 1 from J; bases not matched to a gene: 5. The CDR3 is 15 amino acids. Germline assignment: CDR1 LNHDA and CDR2 SQIVND (reference sequence). CDR3: CASSTRTGNNYGYTF. The DNA for the CDR3 is TGTGCCAGTAGTACCCGGACAGGGAATAACTATGGCTACACCTTC.

The chain couples TRBV18 to TRBJ1-4; the match to TRBD1 covers 9 bases. The germline V gene encodes CDR1 KGHSH and CDR2 LQKENI. The trim removed 3 bases at V and 6 bases at J, leaving 5 bases unmatched. The CDR3 loop spans 15 amino acids. This chain's CDR3 is CASSPGTGYDEKLFF. CDR3 DNA: TGTGCCAGCTCACCGGGGACAGGGTACGATGAAAAACTGTTTTTT.

In this sample, this clonotype turned up a few times. The chain is built from TRBV6-1 and TRBJ1-5, with 9 bases that match TRBD1. This CDR3 contains 17 residues. Germline CDR1 is MNHNS and CDR2 is SASEGT. Trimming took 5 bases from V and 2 from J; bases not matched to a gene: 10. The CDR3 sequence is CASSPYGQGFGNQPQHF. CDR3 coding DNA: TGTGCCAGCAGTCCCTACGGACAGGGGTTCGGCAATCAGCCCCAGCATTTT.

This clonotype was counted only a few times. V and J are TRBV24-1 and TRBJ1-4; possible D gene TRBD1, 5 bases. The CDR3 contains 14 residues. V lost 6 bases to trimming and J lost 10 bases, with 17 bases between them. Germline assignment: CDR1 KGHDR and CDR2 SFDVKD. The CDR3 region is CATSSGTGSGKLFF. The CDR3 region has the DNA TGTGCCACCAGTTCCGGGACGGGGAGTGGAAAACTGTTTTTT.

The genes are TRBV7-2 and TRBJ2-1; 7 bases are shared with TRBD1. V shed 3 bases and J 10 bases; nucleotides not matched to a gene: 6. CDR3 length: 13 amino acids. Per the germline V gene, CDR1 is SGHTA and CDR2 is FQGNSA. CDR3 bases: TGTGCCAGCAGCTTGACAGGGCCCTACGAGCAGTTCTTC. It codes for CASSLTGPYEQFF.

The chain has TRBV29-1 and TRBJ2-7; D is perhaps TRBD2 (5 bases). There are 14 residues in the CDR3. CDR1 and CDR2 (germline): SQVTM, ANQGSEA. Trimming took off 5 bases at V and 6 bases at J, with 20 bases between the two ends. Here the CDR3 DNA reads TGCAGCGTTTTTCACATTGAGGGAGTCGGCGAGCAGTACTTC. Its protein is CSVFHIEGVGEQYF.

Ten or more counts support this clonotype. The rearrangement uses TRBV7-8 and TRBJ2-2; TRBD2 agrees at 10 bases. After removal of 1 base from V and 2 bases from J, the junction contained 4 bases not matched to a gene. Per germline, CDR1 SGHVS and CDR2 FQNEAQ. The CDR3 extends over 17 amino acids. As DNA, the CDR3 is TGTGCCAGCAGCTTAGGGACTAGCGGACCAAACACCGGGGAGCTGTTTTTT. This codes for CASSLGTSGPNTGELFF.

This clonotype occurred once. The chain has TRBV7-8 and TRBJ2-7; 8 bases are a match to TRBD2. CDR1 is SGHVS, CDR2 FQNEAQ, per germline. The junction had 3 bases not matched to a gene; V was cut back by 5 bases and J by 3 bases. The CDR3 loop spans 13 amino acids. The CDR3 reads CASSGLAVYEQYF. The DNA for the CDR3 is TGTGCCAGCAGCGGACTAGCAGTCTACGAGCAGTACTTC.

This clonotype was recorded a few times. The rearrangement joins TRBV10-3 to TRBJ2-1, with D unresolved. The ends were cut back, 0 bases at V and 4 bases at J, with 13 bases in the middle. The CDR3 totals 16 residues. Per the germline V gene, CDR1 is ENHRY and CDR2 is SYGVKD. CDR3 bases: TGTGCCATCAGTGAGTCGACCAAAAAAGGTTACAATGAGCAGTTCTTC. Translated, it gives CAISESTKKGYNEQFF.